The 21 T cell receptor beta chains below come from one sample, sequenced in a study of control samples from healthy donors and cancer patients. Method: immunoSEQ multiplex PCR; TCRdb's copy keeps in-frame clones and lacks some. The sample has about 160,000 clones; roughly 95% are singletons. The specimen was blood. All receptors come from a woman in her 30s in good health.

As DNA, the CDR3 is TGTGCCAGCAGGGCTCGGATGAACACTGAAGCTTTCTTT. It encodes CASRARMNTEAFF. The chain employs TRBV27 and TRBJ1-1; D is ambiguous. Germline-derived CDR1 and CDR2 are MNHEY and SMNVEV (reference sequence). V lost 6 bases and J lost 0, with 8 bases in between. The CDR3 runs 13 residues.

The V gene is TRBV19, the J gene TRBJ2-5; perhaps TRBD2 as D (6 bases). Per germline, CDR1 LNHDA and CDR2 SQIVND (reference sequence). This CDR3 has 15 amino acids. Trimming pared 4 bases from V and 6 bases from J, leaving 18 bases between. The CDR3 protein is CASSTHSGGGKTQYF. The CDR3 bases are TGTGCCAGTAGTACCCATAGCGGCGGCGGAAAGACCCAGTACTTC.

V and J are TRBV5-4 and TRBJ2-3; D ambiguous. Per the germline V gene, CDR1 is SGHNT and CDR2 is YYREEE (reference sequence). Trimming pared 1 base from V and 5 bases from J, leaving 8 bases between. The CDR3 is 13 residues long. The CDR3 loop is CASSLSYLDTQYF. CDR3 sequence (DNA): TGTGCCAGCAGCTTGTCCTACCTAGATACGCAGTATTTT.

Comments on this clone: The sample has other DNA sequences that encode this CDR3 too. The chain couples TRBV2 to TRBJ2-7; the match to TRBD2 covers 9 bases. V lost 4 bases and J lost 4; bases outside the gene matches: 8. CDR3 length equals 15 residues. CDR1 is SNHLY, CDR2 FYNNEI, per germline. The CDR3 loop is CASSARGAGGYEQYF. The CDR3 coding sequence is TGTGCCAGCAGTGCTCGGGGAGCGGGGGGATACGAGCAGTACTTC.

This sequence joins TRBV14 and TRBJ2-3; no clear D gene. The CDR3 loop spans 14 amino acids. In germline, CDR1 is SGHDN, CDR2 FVKESK. Trimming removed 3 bases at V and 6 bases at J, with 13 bases between. Here the CDR3 reads CASSHTPGRDTQYF. The CDR3 nucleotides are TGTGCCAGCAGCCACACGCCGGGTAGGGATACGCAGTATTTT.

In DNA, the CDR3 is TGTGCCAGCAGTTTTCGGATCGGAAATGAAAAACTGTTTTTT. It is translated as CASSFRIGNEKLFF. J is TRBJ1-4 and V is TRBV28; no clear D gene. The V end lost 3 bases, the J end lost 5 bases, and 10 bases lay between the germline ends. This CDR3 comprises 14 residues. Germline V gives CDR1 MDHEN, CDR2 SYDVKM.

V gene TRBV6-5 combines with J gene TRBJ1-1, with D perhaps TRBD1 (6 bases). The CDR3 totals 12 residues. Per germline, CDR1 MNHEY and CDR2 SVGAGI. V was trimmed by 6 bases and J by 3 bases, leaving 8 bases between them. The CDR3 DNA reads TGTGCCAGCAGACGACAGGACACTGAAGCTTTCTTT. The encoded protein is CASRRQDTEAFF.

The genes are TRBV30 and TRBJ2-7; 10 nucleotides line up with TRBD2. This CDR3 has 14 residues. CDR1 GTSNPN and CDR2 SVGIG come from the germline V gene (reference sequence). Trimming took 4 bases from V and 4 from J; bases not matched to a gene: 7. CDR3 protein: CAWNQASGSYEQYF. The CDR3 DNA is TGTGCCTGGAATCAGGCTAGCGGGAGTTACGAGCAGTACTTC.

J is TRBJ1-5 and V is TRBV2; 9 positions match TRBD1. The CDR3 is 15 residues long. Unmatched junction bases numbered 3, after V lost 5 bases and J lost 1 base. Germline CDR1 reads SNHLY; CDR2 reads FYNNEI. CDR3 sequence reads: CASSYRGQSNQPQHF. DNA for the CDR3: TGTGCCAGCAGTTACAGGGGGCAGAGCAATCAGCCCCAGCATTTT.

V is TRBV5-1 and J is TRBJ2-1; the D gene could be TRBD1 or TRBD2 (7 bases each). The germline V and J ends were trimmed by 4 bases and 5 bases, with 19 bases remaining between them. The germline CDR1 and CDR2 sequences are SGHRS and YFSETQ. CDR3 length: 16 amino acids. In DNA, the CDR3 is TGCGCCAGCAGCCCGGGGAGGGGGCGACTAAACAATGAGCAGTTCTTC. Translation: CASSPGRGRLNNEQFF.

The sample holds one count of this clone. This rearrangement joins TRBV6-6 to TRBJ2-7; TRBD1 matches at 8 bases. The germline gives CDR1 MNHNY, CDR2 SVGAGI (reference sequence). The CDR3 spans 14 residues. The V and J ends lost 5 bases and 6 bases, in that order; junction bases with no gene match: 9. The CDR3 sequence is CASSNTVGTGEQYF. The CDR3 DNA reads TGTGCCAGCAGTAACACCGTGGGGACAGGCGAGCAGTACTTC.

This chain links TRBV4-1 with TRBJ2-1; 7 bases are shared with TRBD1. The CDR3 has 12 amino acids. Germline V gives CDR1 MGHRA, CDR2 YSYEKL. The V segment lost 5 bases and the J segment 10 bases; nucleotides outside the gene matches: 5. CDR3 DNA sequence: TGCGCCAGCAGCTGGAGACAGGGCGAGCAGTTCTTC. Translating gives CASSWRQGEQFF.

The chain joins TRBV2 to TRBJ1-2; 7 bases are a match to TRBD1. The length of the CDR3 is 17 residues. V was pared by 5 bases and J by 6 bases, with 18 bases of the junction left unmatched. Germline CDR1 is SNHLY and CDR2 is FYNNEI. The CDR3 sequence: CASSLSSTGYYPDGYTF. In DNA, the CDR3 is TGTGCCAGCAGTCTCTCGTCGACAGGGTATTATCCCGATGGCTACACCTTC.

The chain has TRBV5-4 and TRBJ1-1; the match to TRBD1 covers 9 bases. The CDR3 totals 14 residues. Trimming removed 4 bases from V and 6 bases from J; junction bases left unmatched: 7. Per the germline V gene, CDR1 is SGHNT and CDR2 is YYREEE (reference sequence). The CDR3 DNA follows: TGTGCCAGCAGCCTGGACAGGGGTATGCCTGAAGCTTTCTTT. Translation: CASSLDRGMPEAFF.

The rearrangement joins TRBV5-1 to TRBJ1-2; 7 nucleotides agree with TRBD1. Unmatched junction bases numbered 10, after V lost 3 bases and J lost 5 bases. The length of the CDR3 is 15 residues. Germline CDR1 reads SGHRS; CDR2 reads YFSETQ. The CDR3 is CASSSGTALEYGYTF. CDR3 bases: TGCGCCAGCAGCTCTGGGACAGCCCTGGAGTATGGCTACACCTTC.

The V gene is TRBV5-1, the J gene TRBJ2-1, with 10 bases that match TRBD2. Germline CDR1 SGHRS, CDR2 YFSETQ. J was trimmed by 4 bases and V by 4 bases; bases with no gene match: 11. CDR3 length: 17 amino acids. The CDR3 bases are TGCGCCAGCAGCCTAATCCCTACTAGCGGGGAATACAATGAGCAGTTCTTC. It is translated as CASSLIPTSGEYNEQFF.

The rearrangement links TRBV7-8 to TRBJ2-1; D is unclear. This CDR3 is built from 14 residues. Germline V gene data show CDR1 as SGHVS and CDR2 as FQNEAQ. Trimming removed 1 base at V and 3 bases at J, with 7 bases between. The CDR3: CASSLVALYNEQFF. The CDR3 DNA is TGTGCCAGCAGCTTAGTTGCTCTCTACAATGAGCAGTTCTTC.

The chain is built from TRBV28 and TRBJ2-7, with no clear D. Germline CDR1 and CDR2: MDHEN and SYDVKM. V was clipped by 7 bases and J by 1 base, with 17 bases between them. The CDR3 consists of 15 residues. The CDR3 DNA is TGTGCCAGCATCCTCTCGGGCGCTAAATCCTACGAGCAGTACTTC. It codes for CASILSGAKSYEQYF. The whole variable domain, filled in from reference TRBV28 and TRBJ2-7, reads DVKVTQSSRYLVKRTGEKVFLECVQDMDHENMFWYRQDPGLGLRLIYFSYDVKMKEKGDIPEGYSVSREKKERFSLILESASTNQTSMYLCASILSGAKSYEQYFGPGTRLTVT.

The chain links TRBV10-3 to TRBJ2-1; D perhaps matches TRBD2 (7 bases). The germline gives CDR1 ENHRY, CDR2 SYGVKD. With 6 bases removed from V and 1 base from J, the gap between germline ends came to 19 bases. This CDR3 spans 17 amino acids. The CDR3 DNA is TGTGCCATCAGGAGAGGGGGGGGGCAGTCGTCCTACAATGAGCAGTTCTTC. Its translation: CAIRRGGGQSSYNEQFF.

The chain is built from TRBV2 and TRBJ2-6; tentative D call: TRBD2 (6 bases). Trimming pared 0 bases from V and 4 bases from J, leaving 10 bases between. The CDR3 runs 16 residues. The V gene's germline CDR1 is SNHLY and CDR2 FYNNEI. CDR3 amino acids: CASSEALGGGANVLTF. The CDR3 DNA follows: TGTGCCAGCAGTGAAGCGCTTGGAGGGGGGGCCAACGTCCTGACTTTC.

The chain combines TRBV28 with TRBJ2-7; 10 nucleotides align to TRBD2. With 5 bases clipped from V and 7 bases from J, the junction kept 11 bases outside the gene matches. The CDR3 runs 15 residues. CDR1 is MDHEN and CDR2 is SYDVKM in the germline V gene. CDR3 nucleotides: TGTGCCAGCAGTGCTTACAGGGGACTAGCGAGAGAGCAGTACTTC. Amino acids: CASSAYRGLAREQYF. Full variable domain (missing parts from reference TRBV28 and TRBJ2-7): DVKVTQSSRYLVKRTGEKVFLECVQDMDHENMFWYRQDPGLGLRLIYFSYDVKMKEKGDIPEGYSVSREKKERFSLILESASTNQTSMYLCASSAYRGLAREQYFGPGTRLTVT.